The rows below give T cell receptor beta chains drawn from one sample of a study of shared T cell receptors in the human thymus. The data were produced by immunoSEQ multiplex PCR, yet TCRdb's version contains in-frame clones alone and is incomplete. The sample lists under 850,000 clones, roughly 90% occurring once. The same data also went into a second study, on human thymus T cells.

The sequenced material came from thymocytes. These receptors were collected from a boy under two years old with a congenital heart defect. The CDR3 runs from the conserved cysteine through the conserved F or W. D genes are given only for firm matches. Clone size is not always given. Where it is, it says once, few, many or a class for expanded clones.

J gene: TRBJ2-1; D gene: TRBD2; clone size: NA; V gene: TRBV5-1; CDR3 protein: CASSLVVSGRRFF; CDR3 DNA: TGCGCCAGCAGCTTGGTTGTTAGCGGGAGACGGTTCTTC
J gene: TRBJ1-6; D gene: TRBD1; clone size: NA; V gene: TRBV6-6; CDR3 protein: CASSTGESPLHF; CDR3 DNA: TGTGCCAGCAGTACAGGGGAATCACCCCTCCACTTT
J gene: TRBJ1-5; D gene: TRBD1; clone size: NA; V gene: TRBV30; CDR3 protein: CAWSGRKDRGLNSNQPQHF; CDR3 DNA: TGTGCCTGGAGCGGTCGAAAGGACAGGGGGCTCAATAGCAATCAGCCCCAGCATTTT
J gene: TRBJ2-5; D gene: NA; clone size: NA; V gene: TRBV27; CDR3 protein: CASSESVTSGETQYF; CDR3 DNA: TGTGCCAGCAGTGAATCAGTAACCTCAGGGGAGACCCAGTACTTC
J gene: TRBJ1-1; D gene: TRBD1; clone size: NA; V gene: TRBV7-9; CDR3 protein: CASSLGDRSNTEAFF; CDR3 DNA: TGTGCCAGCAGCTTAGGGGACAGGAGCAACACTGAAGCTTTCTTT
J gene: TRBJ1-3; D gene: NA; clone size: NA; V gene: TRBV28; CDR3 protein: CARPTEGTGNTIYF; CDR3 DNA: TGTGCCAGACCTACTGAGGGAACGGGAAACACCATATATTTT
J gene: TRBJ2-1; D gene: NA; clone size: NA; V gene: TRBV30; CDR3 protein: CAWSIMGDEQFF; CDR3 DNA: TGTGCCTGGAGTATTATGGGCGATGAGCAGTTCTTC
J gene: TRBJ2-4; D gene: NA; clone size: NA; V gene: TRBV29-1; CDR3 protein: CSAPSAGAGGKNIQYF; CDR3 DNA: TGCAGCGCCCCAAGTGCGGGCGCGGGTGGCAAAAACATTCAGTACTTC
J gene: TRBJ1-2; D gene: TRBD1; clone size: NA; V gene: TRBV27; CDR3 protein: CAIGDRGKGGYTF; CDR3 DNA: TGTGCCATAGGTGACAGGGGGAAGGGTGGCTACACCTTC
J gene: TRBJ1-3; D gene: NA; clone size: NA; V gene: TRBV28; CDR3 protein: CASSPPGRQHGNTIYF; CDR3 DNA: TGTGCCAGCAGCCCTCCCGGACGACAGCACGGAAACACCATATATTTT
J gene: TRBJ1-4; D gene: TRBD1; clone size: NA; V gene: TRBV5-5; CDR3 protein: CASSAEQGGLFF; CDR3 DNA: TGTGCCAGCAGCGCCGAACAGGGGGGCCTGTTTTTT
J gene: TRBJ2-1; D gene: TRBD2; clone size: NA; V gene: TRBV6-5; CDR3 protein: CASSSDSGTYNEQFF; CDR3 DNA: TGTGCCAGCAGTTCCGATAGCGGGACCTACAATGAGCAGTTCTTC
J gene: TRBJ1-2; D gene: NA; clone size: NA; V gene: TRBV6-1; CDR3 protein: CASSARGNYGYTF; CDR3 DNA: TGTGCCAGCAGTGCTAGGGGGAACTATGGCTACACCTTC
J gene: TRBJ1-4; D gene: NA; clone size: NA; V gene: TRBV28; CDR3 protein: CASSLRWGRGGNEKLFF; CDR3 DNA: TGTGCCAGCAGTTTGAGGTGGGGCAGGGGCGGTAATGAAAAACTGTTTTTT
J gene: TRBJ2-7; D gene: NA; clone size: NA; V gene: TRBV5-1; CDR3 protein: CASSFGQGPYEQYF; CDR3 DNA: TGCGCCAGCAGCTTTGGGCAGGGCCCTTACGAGCAGTACTTC
J gene: TRBJ2-1; D gene: NA; clone size: NA; V gene: TRBV5-4; CDR3 protein: CASRCESDPSSYNEQFF; CDR3 DNA: TGTGCCAGCAGATGCGAGAGCGACCCGAGCTCCTACAATGAGCAGTTCTTC
J gene: TRBJ2-3; D gene: TRBD2; clone size: NA; V gene: TRBV5-4; CDR3 protein: CASTLGLARSSTDTQYF; CDR3 DNA: TGTGCCAGCACCCTGGGACTAGCGAGATCTAGCACAGATACGCAGTATTTT
J gene: TRBJ2-7; D gene: TRBD2; clone size: NA; V gene: TRBV14; CDR3 protein: CASSPGLAFYEQYF; CDR3 DNA: TGTGCCAGCAGCCCTGGACTAGCGTTCTACGAGCAGTACTTC
J gene: TRBJ2-1; D gene: NA; clone size: NA; V gene: TRBV4-2; CDR3 protein: CASSQDIPGEQFF; CDR3 DNA: TGTGCCAGCAGCCAAGATATCCCAGGTGAGCAGTTCTTC
J gene: TRBJ2-5; D gene: NA; clone size: few; V gene: TRBV20-1; CDR3 protein: CSPSGGETQYF; CDR3 DNA: TGCAGTCCCTCAGGTGGTGAGACCCAGTACTTC
J gene: TRBJ2-7; D gene: TRBD1; clone size: NA; V gene: TRBV28; CDR3 protein: CASSKRTGRNYEQYF; CDR3 DNA: TGTGCCAGCAGTAAACGGACAGGGAGAAACTACGAGCAGTACTTC
J gene: TRBJ1-6; D gene: NA; clone size: few; V gene: TRBV4-1; CDR3 protein: CASSQDLLADDSNLTYNSPLHF; CDR3 DNA: TGCGCCAGCAGCCAAGATCTTTTAGCGGACGACTCTAACCTAACCTATAATTCACCCCTCCACTTT
J gene: TRBJ2-7; D gene: NA; clone size: NA; V gene: TRBV18; CDR3 protein: CASSAGQTLHEQYF; CDR3 DNA: TGTGCCAGCTCGGCGGGACAGACCCTCCACGAGCAGTACTTC
J gene: TRBJ1-1; D gene: NA; clone size: NA; V gene: TRBV14; CDR3 protein: CASSLRGTEAFF; CDR3 DNA: TGTGCCAGCAGCCTCAGGGGTACTGAAGCTTTCTTT
J gene: TRBJ1-2; D gene: TRBD1; clone size: NA; V gene: TRBV5-1; CDR3 protein: CASSSGGWGNYGYTF; CDR3 DNA: TGCGCCAGCAGCTCAGGGGGCTGGGGGAACTATGGCTACACCTTC
J gene: TRBJ2-7; D gene: NA; clone size: NA; V gene: TRBV27; CDR3 protein: CASSLLARLYEQYF; CDR3 DNA: TGTGCCAGCAGTTTACTAGCACGCCTCTACGAGCAGTACTTC
J gene: TRBJ2-7; D gene: TRBD2; clone size: NA; V gene: TRBV6-1; CDR3 protein: CASTGLAGGSHEQYF; CDR3 DNA: TGTGCCAGCACGGGACTAGCGGGAGGTTCCCACGAGCAGTACTTC
J gene: TRBJ2-1; D gene: TRBD1; clone size: NA; V gene: TRBV4-3; CDR3 protein: CASSQDGTGQFF; CDR3 DNA: TGCGCCAGCAGCCAAGACGGGACAGGGCAGTTCTTC
J gene: TRBJ2-5; D gene: NA; clone size: NA; V gene: TRBV5-4; CDR3 protein: CASTLGGYQETQYF; CDR3 DNA: TGTGCCAGCACCTTAGGCGGCTACCAAGAGACCCAGTACTTC
J gene: TRBJ1-1; D gene: TRBD1; clone size: NA; V gene: TRBV4-2; CDR3 protein: CASSLQGQGDGVAFF; CDR3 DNA: TGTGCCAGCAGCCTCCAAGGACAGGGGGACGGCGTAGCTTTCTTT
J gene: TRBJ2-3; D gene: NA; clone size: NA; V gene: TRBV11-2; CDR3 protein: CASSCPRRDEEDTQYF; CDR3 DNA: TGTGCCAGCAGCTGTCCGAGGAGGGATGAAGAAGATACGCAGTATTTT
J gene: TRBJ2-3; D gene: TRBD2; clone size: once; V gene: TRBV9; CDR3 protein: CASSSRTSGRADTQYF; CDR3 DNA: TGTGCCAGCAGCTCCCGGACTAGCGGGAGAGCAGATACGCAGTATTTT
J gene: TRBJ2-7; D gene: NA; clone size: NA; V gene: TRBV5-1; CDR3 protein: CASSLPQGHGEQYF; CDR3 DNA: TGCGCCAGCAGCTTGCCCCAGGGTCATGGCGAGCAGTACTTC
J gene: TRBJ2-7; D gene: NA; clone size: once; V gene: TRBV6-1; CDR3 protein: CASSQGRARSYEQYF; CDR3 DNA: TGTGCCAGCAGTCAGGGGAGGGCCCGCTCCTACGAGCAGTACTTC
J gene: TRBJ2-7; D gene: NA; clone size: NA; V gene: TRBV4-1; CDR3 protein: CASSQGGERPSYEQYF; CDR3 DNA: TGCGCCAGCAGCCAAGGTGGGGAGAGGCCTTCCTACGAGCAGTACTTC
J gene: TRBJ2-7; D gene: TRBD1; clone size: once; V gene: TRBV6-1; CDR3 protein: CASSESWGQGSPSYEQYF; CDR3 DNA: TGTGCCAGCAGTGAATCTTGGGGACAGGGTTCACCTTCCTACGAGCAGTACTTC
J gene: TRBJ2-3; D gene: TRBD2; clone size: NA; V gene: TRBV27; CDR3 protein: CASSARLAEVEDTQYF; CDR3 DNA: TGTGCCAGCAGTGCCAGACTAGCGGAGGTGGAAGATACGCAGTATTTT
J gene: TRBJ1-5; D gene: NA; clone size: NA; V gene: TRBV27; CDR3 protein: CASRGQSNYSNQPQHF; CDR3 DNA: TGTGCCAGCAGGGGCCAGAGCAATTATAGCAATCAGCCCCAGCATTTT
J gene: TRBJ2-7; D gene: TRBD2; clone size: NA; V gene: TRBV18; CDR3 protein: CASSPRSRTSGGPYEQYF; CDR3 DNA: TGTGCCAGCTCACCACGCAGCAGGACTAGCGGGGGCCCCTACGAGCAGTACTTC
J gene: TRBJ2-1; D gene: TRBD2; clone size: NA; V gene: TRBV6-1; CDR3 protein: CASGLAGPSYNEQFF; CDR3 DNA: TGTGCCAGCGGGCTAGCGGGCCCATCCTACAATGAGCAGTTCTTC
J gene: TRBJ2-1; D gene: TRBD2; clone size: NA; V gene: TRBV5-6; CDR3 protein: CASSPWEGRFDEQFF; CDR3 DNA: TGTGCCAGCAGCCCCTGGGAGGGCCGGTTCGATGAGCAGTTCTTC
J gene: TRBJ1-5; D gene: NA; clone size: NA; V gene: TRBV5-4; CDR3 protein: CASSSYNGGRSNQPQHF; CDR3 DNA: TGTGCCAGCAGCAGTTACAACGGGGGTCGGAGCAATCAGCCCCAGCATTTT
J gene: TRBJ2-7; D gene: NA; clone size: few; V gene: TRBV20-1; CDR3 protein: CSARDPYEQYF; CDR3 DNA: TGCAGTGCCAGAGACCCCTACGAGCAGTACTTC
J gene: TRBJ2-1; D gene: TRBD2; clone size: NA; V gene: TRBV6-4; CDR3 protein: CASSDSAGREGYDEQFF; CDR3 DNA: TGTGCCAGCAGTGACTCGGCTGGTCGGGAGGGGTACGATGAGCAGTTCTTC
J gene: TRBJ2-1; D gene: NA; clone size: NA; V gene: TRBV9; CDR3 protein: CASSVENRENYNEQFF; CDR3 DNA: TGTGCCAGCAGCGTAGAAAACAGGGAAAACTACAATGAGCAGTTCTTC
J gene: TRBJ2-7; D gene: NA; clone size: NA; V gene: TRBV30; CDR3 protein: CAWSVQGTHYEQYF; CDR3 DNA: TGTGCCTGGAGTGTACAGGGCACTCACTACGAGCAGTACTTC
J gene: TRBJ2-7; D gene: TRBD2; clone size: NA; V gene: TRBV7-8; CDR3 protein: CASSPTQTSDHYEQYF; CDR3 DNA: TGTGCCAGCAGCCCTACCCAGACTAGCGATCACTACGAGCAGTACTTC
J gene: TRBJ2-1; D gene: NA; clone size: NA; V gene: TRBV6-5; CDR3 protein: CASSRVEEDEQFF; CDR3 DNA: TGTGCCAGCAGTCGGGTGGAAGAGGATGAGCAGTTCTTC
J gene: TRBJ2-3; D gene: NA; clone size: NA; V gene: TRBV25-1; CDR3 protein: CASSQGCSTDTQYF; CDR3 DNA: TGTGCCAGCAGCCAGGGCTGTAGCACAGATACGCAGTATTTT
J gene: TRBJ2-5; D gene: NA; clone size: NA; V gene: TRBV29-1; CDR3 protein: CSVAPQGQETQYF; CDR3 DNA: TGCAGCGTTGCCCCTCAGGGGCAAGAGACCCAGTACTTC
J gene: TRBJ2-1; D gene: TRBD2; clone size: NA; V gene: TRBV2; CDR3 protein: CASSGTGLAGNEQFF; CDR3 DNA: TGTGCCAGCAGCGGAACTGGACTAGCGGGGAATGAGCAGTTCTTC
J gene: TRBJ2-2; D gene: NA; clone size: NA; V gene: TRBV30; CDR3 protein: CAAAGVITGELFF; CDR3 DNA: TGTGCCGCGGCCGGAGTAATCACCGGGGAGCTGTTTTTT
J gene: TRBJ2-1; D gene: TRBD1; clone size: NA; V gene: TRBV2; CDR3 protein: CASRPRTGGQDNEQFF; CDR3 DNA: TGTGCCAGCAGACCCCGGACAGGGGGTCAGGACAATGAGCAGTTCTTC
J gene: TRBJ2-7; D gene: TRBD2; clone size: NA; V gene: TRBV19; CDR3 protein: CASTDREDEQYF; CDR3 DNA: TGTGCCAGTACGGATCGGGAGGACGAGCAGTACTTC
J gene: TRBJ1-1; D gene: NA; clone size: once; V gene: TRBV21-1; CDR3 protein: CASSSRGDTEAFF; CDR3 DNA: TGTGCCAGCAGCAGCAGGGGGGACACTGAAGCTTTCTTT